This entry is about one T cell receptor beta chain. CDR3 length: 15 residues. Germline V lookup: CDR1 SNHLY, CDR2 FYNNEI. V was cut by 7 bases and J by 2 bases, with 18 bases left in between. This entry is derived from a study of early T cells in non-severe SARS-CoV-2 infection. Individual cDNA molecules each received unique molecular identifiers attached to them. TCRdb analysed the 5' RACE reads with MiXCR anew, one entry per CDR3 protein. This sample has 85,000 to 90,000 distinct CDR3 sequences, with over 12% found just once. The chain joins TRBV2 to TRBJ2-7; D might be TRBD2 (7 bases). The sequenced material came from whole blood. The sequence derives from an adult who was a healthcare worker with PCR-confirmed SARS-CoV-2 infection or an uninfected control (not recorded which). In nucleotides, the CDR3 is TGTGCCAGCAATCCGGGGGGCGAATCGGCCTACGAGCAGTACGTC. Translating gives CASNPGGESAYEQYV.